This T cell receptor beta chain is drawn from a study of blood T cell repertoires in COVID-19. Study information: Nucleic acid was either cDNA or gDNA, and it came from T cells, B-cell-depleted T cells, or PBMCs.

As processed by the authors: Amplification of reference gene primers provided the estimated nucleated cell counts. TCRdb's copy holds only in-frame clones and misses some; the assay was immunoSEQ multiplex PCR. The V and J calls and clone size come from that table; D and trimming were worked out from the DNA. Of around 99,000 clones listed, roughly 84% are singletons. Unmatched junction bases numbered 7, after V lost 3 bases and J lost 5 bases. CDR1 is SGDLS and CDR2 is YYNGEE in the germline V gene. This CDR3 spans 14 amino acids. The receptor comes from a human donor in a cohort sampled during active COVID-19. Sequencing was carried out using peripheral blood. The chain combines TRBV9 with TRBJ2-7; 8 bases align to TRBD2. CDR3 DNA sequence: TGTGCCAGCAGCGCACTTAGCGGGAACGACGAGCAGTACTTC. Residues: CASSALSGNDEQYF.